These 20 T cell receptor beta chains originate from one sample sequenced in a study of cytomegalovirus exposure and HLA in healthy donors. PCR was performed using 60 Vbeta and 13 Jbeta primers. Sequencing was performed with immunoSEQ multiplex PCR; in TCRdb, only in-frame clones are kept and a portion is missing. The sample contains 81,000 or so clones, around two thirds of which appear only once. Sequenced input: PBMCs. Source of these receptors: a woman aged 25-40 years in good health and CMV-seropositive.

V and J are TRBV28 and TRBJ1-4; no firm D call. CDR3 length: 13 amino acids. The V end was cut by 3 bases, the J end by 3 bases, with 5 bases between. The germline V gene has CDR1 MDHEN and CDR2 SYDVKM. The CDR3 here is CASSFHSNEKLFF. CDR3 bases: TGTGCCAGCAGTTTTCACTCTAATGAAAAACTGTTTTTT.

The CDR3 is CASSQGSSGDEQYF. CDR3 nucleotides: TGTGCCAGCAGTCAGGGTTCGTCCGGCGATGAGCAGTACTTC. This chain joins TRBV2 and TRBJ2-7, with a tentative D call TRBD1 (5 bases). Trimming stripped 5 bases from V and 7 bases from J, with 18 bases between. The CDR3 has 14 amino acids. The germline V gene encodes CDR1 SNHLY and CDR2 FYNNEI.

V usage is TRBV2 and J usage is TRBJ2-7; D may be TRBD1 (5 bases). The CDR3 is made up of 11 amino acids. CDR1 and CDR2 from the germline V gene are SNHLY and FYNNEI. V lost 2 bases and J lost 11, with 10 bases in between. CDR3 DNA sequence: TGTGCCAGCAGTGAACAGGGAAGAAAGTACTTC. Its protein is CASSEQGRKYF.

This chain uses TRBV7-2 with TRBJ1-6; 7 bases match TRBD1. The CDR3 is made up of 16 amino acids. The germline gives CDR1 SGHTA, CDR2 FQGNSA. V dropped 5 bases and J dropped 1; count of bases not matched to a gene: 5. In nucleotides, the CDR3 is TGTGCCAGCAGCGCAACAGGGGAGTCCTATAATTCACCCCTCCACTTT. This encodes CASSATGESYNSPLHF.

The chain combines TRBV18 with TRBJ1-4; TRBD1 matches 8 bases. Trimming took 0 bases from V and 5 from J; bases not matched to a gene: 5. The CDR3 contains 16 residues. Germline V lookup: CDR1 KGHSH, CDR2 LQKENI. The CDR3 nucleotides read TGTGCCAGCTCACCACCGGACAGGGCTGGGAATGAAAAACTGTTTTTT. This gives the protein CASSPPDRAGNEKLFF.

The CDR3, as DNA: TGTGCCAGCTCACCACCTTCGCGGGTGGATGAAAAACTGTTTTTT. This gives the protein CASSPPSRVDEKLFF. The chain recombines TRBV18 with TRBJ1-4; no reliable D call. The ends were cut back, 0 bases at V and 6 bases at J, with 11 bases in the middle. Germline CDR1 is KGHSH and CDR2 is LQKENI. This CDR3 has 15 residues.

The chain joins TRBV28 to TRBJ2-3, with D uncertain. Near its end, the DNA agrees better with TRBJ1-5, so the J call may be wrong. The germline V gene has CDR1 MDHEN and CDR2 SYDVKM. The CDR3 runs 9 residues. CDR3 amino acids: CASSPGQHF. The CDR3 DNA reads TGTGCCAGCAGCCCGGGACAGCATTTT.

The gene calls are TRBV2 and TRBJ1-3; possible D gene TRBD1, 6 bases. V lost 6 bases and J lost 0, with 15 bases in between. CDR3 length: 16 residues. Germline V gives CDR1 SNHLY, CDR2 FYNNEI. Here the CDR3 DNA reads TGTGCCAGCAGGCCCCTCCAGGGGATCTCTGGAAACACCATATATTTT. As protein: CASRPLQGISGNTIYF. Complete variable domain (other parts from reference TRBV2 and TRBJ1-3): EPEVTQTPSHQVTQMGQEVILRCVPISNHLYFYWYRQILGQKVEFLVSFYNNEISEKSEIFDDQFSVERPDGSNFTLKIRSTKLEDSAMYFCASRPLQGISGNTIYFGEGSWLTVV.

The gene calls are TRBV5-6 and TRBJ1-5; D unclear. Trimming left V 1 base short and J 3 bases short, with 8 bases between. This CDR3 is 14 amino acids long. Germline CDR1 is SGHDT and CDR2 is YYEEEE. The CDR3 loop reads CASSLQAINQPQHF. The CDR3 region has the DNA TGTGCCAGCAGCTTGCAAGCTATCAATCAGCCCCAGCATTTT.

This clone was counted a few times. This sequence joins TRBV30 and TRBJ1-5; TRBD1 might be the D (5 bases). CDR3 length: 13 residues. Germline CDR1 and CDR2: GTSNPN and SVGIG (reference sequence). The ends were cut back, 4 bases at V and 5 bases at J, with 12 bases in the middle. The CDR3 region is CAWKGQGDQPQHF. In nucleotides, the CDR3 is TGTGCCTGGAAAGGGCAGGGTGATCAGCCCCAGCATTTT.

This chain links TRBV7-2 with TRBJ2-1; D uncertain. The CDR3 sequence is 12 residues long. V was cut by 2 bases and J by 5 bases, with 4 bases left in between. The germline V gene has CDR1 SGHTA and CDR2 FQGNSA. Written as DNA, the CDR3 is TGTGCCAGCAGCTTACGGGACAATGAGCAGTTCTTC. It yields the protein CASSLRDNEQFF. Together with reference TRBV7-2 and TRBJ2-1, the CDR3 gives the full variable domain: GAGVSQSPSNKVTEKGKDVELRCDPISGHTALYWYRQSLGQGLEFLIYFQGNSAPDKSGLPSDRFSAERTGGSVSTLTIQRTQQEDSAVYLCASSLRDNEQFFGPGTRLTVL.

The chain couples TRBV6-1 to TRBJ1-4; 9 nucleotides align to TRBD1. The CDR3 extends over 14 amino acids. Germline loops: CDR1 MNHNS, CDR2 SASEGT. V gave up 3 bases and J gave up 12 bases; unmatched junction bases: 8. The CDR3 sequence is CASSDVPGQGELFF. The DNA for the CDR3 is TGTGCCAGCAGTGATGTCCCGGGACAGGGAGAACTGTTTTTT.

The chain uses TRBV19 and TRBJ2-6; TRBD1 aligns across 8 bases. Germline CDR1 is LNHDA and CDR2 is SQIVND (reference sequence). The V segment lost 5 bases and the J segment 0 bases; nucleotides outside the gene matches: 6. The CDR3 runs to 17 residues. The CDR3 sequence is CASSLSGTGSGANVLTF. For the CDR3, the DNA is TGTGCCAGTAGTCTCTCCGGGACAGGCTCTGGGGCCAACGTCCTGACTTTC.

This clone was seen a handful of times. The rearrangement links TRBV6-5 to TRBJ2-7, with no clear D. The CDR3 consists of 14 residues. From germline, CDR1 is MNHEY and CDR2 SVGAGI. Trimming pared 5 bases from V and 2 bases from J, leaving 13 bases between. The CDR3 protein is CASSPPSGTYEQYF. CDR3 in DNA: TGTGCCAGCAGTCCGCCTAGTGGAACCTACGAGCAGTACTTC.

This clone was observed a few times. The chain couples TRBV12-5 to TRBJ1-1; D uncertain. The CDR3 spans 14 residues. V was pared by 6 bases and J by 0 bases, with 11 bases between. Germline V lookup: CDR1 LGHNT, CDR2 FRNRAP. The CDR3 loop is CASGTTAMNTEAFF. The CDR3 nucleotides read TGTGCTAGTGGGACAACAGCCATGAACACTGAAGCTTTCTTT.

CDR3 DNA sequence: TGTGCCAGCGAACCCGGGACAGGGACCTACGAGCAGTACTTC. It translates to CASEPGTGTYEQYF. The chain links TRBV10-3 to TRBJ2-7; 9 bases match TRBD1. The CDR3 has 14 amino acids. Trimming removed 10 bases from V and 2 bases from J; junction bases left unmatched: 9. CDR1 ENHRY and CDR2 SYGVKD come from the germline V gene.

V gene TRBV5-6 combines with J gene TRBJ2-2; 10 nucleotides agree with TRBD2. Trimming at V came to 0 bases and at J to 5 bases, leaving 13 bases not matched to a gene. This CDR3 contains 19 residues. The germline V gene has CDR1 SGHDT and CDR2 YYEEEE. The CDR3 bases are TGTGCCAGCAGCTTGGTTTTTGGAGCGGGGGGGCGTCGGACCGGGGAGCTGTTTTTT. Translation: CASSLVFGAGGRRTGELFF.

The chain carries TRBV6-8 and TRBJ1-1; no clear D. This CDR3 is built from 12 residues. Germline-derived CDR1 and CDR2 are MNHGY and SAAAGT. The ends were cut back, 4 bases at V and 0 bases at J, with 3 bases in the middle. CDR3: CASSCMNTEAFF. The CDR3 DNA reads TGTGCCAGCAGTTGTATGAACACTGAAGCTTTCTTT.

This clone has only a few counts. V and J are TRBV11-3 and TRBJ2-7, with D perhaps matching TRBD2 (5 bases). Germline loops: CDR1 SGHNT, CDR2 YENEEA. CDR3 size: 14 residues. The V gene lost 6 bases and the J gene lost 2 bases, with 14 bases spanning the gap. In DNA form, the CDR3 reads TGTGCCAGCAGTCCCCGCGGGCAGACCTACGAGCAGTACTTC. Its translation: CASSPRGQTYEQYF.

The chain links TRBV15 to TRBJ1-5, with D hard to call. V shed 5 bases and J shed 0 bases, with 20 bases lying between them. The CDR3 is made up of 18 amino acids. Germline V gene data show CDR1 as LNHNV and CDR2 as YYDKDF (reference sequence). CDR3 in amino acids: CATSPEYSSGYSNQPQHF. In nucleotides, the CDR3 is TGTGCCACCAGCCCGGAATACTCCTCGGGGTATAGCAATCAGCCCCAGCATTTT. Using reference TRBV15 and TRBJ1-5 for the parts outside the CDR3, the full variable domain is DAMVIQNPRYQVTQFGKPVTLSCSQTLNHNVMYWYQQKSSQAPKLLFHYYDKDFNNEADTPDNFQSRRPNTSFCFLDIRSPGLGDTAMYLCATSPEYSSGYSNQPQHFGDGTRLSIL.